The 17 T cell receptor beta chains below come from one sample, sequenced in a study of shared clonotypes between healthy human individuals. Clones were read by immunoSEQ multiplex PCR, and TCRdb kept only the in-frame ones, dropping some. The sample lists around 1 million clones; 76% were seen once. Input material: memory CD4+ T cells sorted from blood. The subset denotes: CD45RA-negative fraction. The receptors derive from a man younger than 35 in good health.

The count of this clone is one. J is TRBJ2-7 and V is TRBV7-6; 10 nucleotides align to TRBD2. CDR1 and CDR2 (germline): SGHVS, FNYEAQ. With 5 bases clipped from V and 5 bases from J, the junction kept 15 bases outside the gene matches. This CDR3 region has 17 residues. CDR3 loop: CASSPRGLAGVVHEQYF. The CDR3 coding sequence is TGTGCCAGCAGCCCCAGGGGTCTAGCGGGGGTGGTGCACGAGCAGTACTTC.

The chain is built from TRBV9 and TRBJ2-3; 9 nucleotides align to TRBD2. The germline V gene encodes CDR1 SGDLS and CDR2 YYNGEE. The CDR3 is 15 residues long. V dropped 3 bases and J dropped 3; count of bases not matched to a gene: 5. The DNA of the CDR3 is TGTGCCAGCAGCGCGCGGGAGGGCCAAACAGATACGCAGTATTTT. Its translation is CASSAREGQTDTQYF.

This clone was detected only once. Different DNA sequences within this sample yield the same CDR3. This chain joins TRBV28 and TRBJ2-7, with D possibly matching TRBD2 (6 bases). The germline gives CDR1 MDHEN, CDR2 SYDVKM. The CDR3 sequence is 16 residues long. V was pared by 5 bases and J by 0 bases, with 17 bases between. CDR3 in DNA: TGTGCCAGCAGTCCCAGTGGAGGGGCTTCCTCCTACGAGCAGTACTTC. Its protein is CASSPSGGASSYEQYF.

This chain connects TRBV4-3 to TRBJ1-2; D is uncertain. The CDR3 spans 15 residues. The V gene's germline CDR1 is LGHNA and CDR2 YSLEER. The ends were cut back, 0 bases at V and 4 bases at J, with 12 bases in the middle. The CDR3 loop reads CASSQDESSRYGYTF. In nucleotides, the CDR3 is TGCGCCAGCAGCCAAGACGAGAGTTCCCGCTATGGCTACACCTTC.

This clone appeared a single time. In DNA form, the CDR3 reads TGTGCCAGCAGCCCTTCGGGACAGGGTTCACCCCTCCACTTT. Its protein is CASSPSGQGSPLHF. The rearrangement links TRBV5-4 to TRBJ1-6; 9 positions match TRBD1. J was trimmed by 9 bases and V by 4 bases; bases with no gene match: 5. Germline lookup yields CDR1 SGHNT and CDR2 YYREEE (reference sequence). The CDR3 spans 14 residues.

About this clone: The junction departs from germline at one end; a sequencing error may be responsible. The chain links TRBV18 to TRBJ2-7; D is undetermined. The CDR3 has 13 residues. Looked up from germline, CDR1 is KGHSH and CDR2 is LQKENI. DNA for the CDR3: TGTGCCAGCTCACCATTAGGATCGGGTCTCAACCACTTC. Its protein product is CASSPLGSGLNHF.

V usage is TRBV6-1 and J usage is TRBJ2-5; D is perhaps TRBD2 (6 bases). The CDR3 totals 15 residues. The V end was cut by 5 bases, the J end by 2 bases, with 15 bases between. CDR1 is MNHNS and CDR2 is SASEGT in the germline V gene. The CDR3 sequence: CASSSGLTPQETQYF. The CDR3 DNA follows: TGTGCCAGCAGTTCAGGACTAACCCCTCAAGAGACCCAGTACTTC.

The chain recombines TRBV11-1 with TRBJ2-7; the D gene is possibly TRBD2 (5 bases). Germline CDR1 reads SGHAT; CDR2 reads FQDESV (reference sequence). Trimming took 5 bases from V and 0 from J, leaving 20 bases between them. The CDR3 contains 17 residues. The CDR3 coding sequence is TGTGCCAGCAGCCCACGTAAGGGAGCGCGGAGCTCCTACGAGCAGTACTTC. Encoded protein: CASSPRKGARSSYEQYF.

The chain has TRBV9 and TRBJ2-3; 10 bases align to TRBD2. V lost 4 bases and J lost 3; bases outside the gene matches: 8. The CDR3 sequence is 16 residues long. Germline-derived CDR1 and CDR2 are SGDLS and YYNGEE. CDR3 in DNA: TGTGCCAGCAGCCCCAGGACTAGCGGACTAACAGATACGCAGTATTTT. It is translated as CASSPRTSGLTDTQYF.

CDR3: CASSFSPYEQYF. In nucleotides, the CDR3 is TGTGCCAGCAGCTTCTCCCCCTACGAGCAGTACTTC. The chain has TRBV7-2 and TRBJ2-7, with D hard to call. Deletions cut 3 bases from V and 2 bases from J, with 5 bases between. Germline V gene lookup returns CDR1 SGHTA and CDR2 FQGNSA. This CDR3 has 12 amino acids.

Comment on this clone: Sequence at one end of the junction differs from germline and may be a read error. CDR3 DNA sequence: TGTGCGAGCAGCTTAGACAGGGCCCCACACAATGAGCAGTTCTTC. Encoded protein: CASSLDRAPHNEQFF. The chain combines TRBV7-7 with TRBJ2-1; 7 bases agree with TRBD1. Germline V gene data show CDR1 as SSHAT and CDR2 as FNYEAQ (reference sequence). The length of the CDR3 is 15 residues.

The genes are TRBV6-1 and TRBJ2-5; D unclear. This CDR3 spans 14 amino acids. V lost 2 bases to trimming and J lost 7 bases, with 14 bases between them. Germline assignment: CDR1 MNHNS and CDR2 SASEGT. DNA of the CDR3: TGTGCCAGCAGTGAATGGTACAGCTCTGTGACCCAGTACTTC. Its translation: CASSEWYSSVTQYF.

The J gene is TRBJ2-4, the V gene TRBV5-1; 11 bases are shared with TRBD2. Germline values: CDR1 SGHRS, CDR2 YFSETQ. J lost 5 bases, V lost 4 bases, and 5 bases had no gene match. The CDR3 is 15 amino acids. The CDR3 is CASSRLAGGENIQYF. DNA of the CDR3: TGCGCCAGCAGCCGTCTAGCGGGAGGCGAAAACATTCAGTACTTC.

This clone came up once. J is TRBJ1-2 and V is TRBV9; a weak D match, TRBD1 (6 bases). The CDR3 is 13 amino acids. Trimming shortened V by 0 bases and J by 4 bases, and 7 bases separated the two germline ends. The germline V gene encodes CDR1 SGDLS and CDR2 YYNGEE. The CDR3 reads CASSVGGGYGYTF. The CDR3 DNA reads as TGTGCCAGCAGCGTAGGAGGGGGCTATGGCTACACCTTC.

The genes are TRBV19 and TRBJ2-7; D not certain. CDR3 length equals 15 residues. Germline V gene lookup returns CDR1 LNHDA and CDR2 SQIVND (reference sequence). The V end was cut by 1 base, the J end by 4 bases, with 14 bases between. The CDR3 here is CASSIGPEMVYEQYF. CDR3 nucleotides: TGTGCCAGTAGTATAGGTCCAGAAATGGTTTACGAGCAGTACTTC.

This clone was seen only a few times. The chain has TRBV30 and TRBJ1-1; D unresolved. Germline CDR1 GTSNPN, CDR2 SVGIG (reference sequence). Trimming shortened V by 3 bases and J by 6 bases, and 11 bases separated the two germline ends. There are 12 residues in the CDR3. CDR3 in DNA: TGTGCCTGGAGCCCGGGGATGGCTGAAGCTTTCTTT. Translated: CAWSPGMAEAFF. The complete variable domain, with remaining parts taken from reference TRBV30 and TRBJ1-1, reads SQTIHQWPATLVQPVGSPLSLECTVEGTSNPNLYWYRQAAGRGLQLLFYSVGIGQISSEVPQNLSASRPQDRQFILSSKKLLLSDSGFYLCAWSPGMAEAFFGQGTRLTVV.

About this clone: The same CDR3 can be traced to other DNA sequences in this sample. V usage is TRBV5-1 and J usage is TRBJ2-7; 8 bases align to TRBD1. V lost 0 bases and J lost 3; bases outside the gene matches: 5. Per the germline V gene, CDR1 is SGHRS and CDR2 is YFSETQ. This CDR3 is 15 amino acids long. For the CDR3, the DNA is TGCGCCAGCAGCTTGGATGGGACAGGTGGCTACGAGCAGTACTTC. Its translation is CASSLDGTGGYEQYF.